This TCR beta chain appears in the sequencing data of a study of shared clonotypes between healthy human individuals. The CDR3 extends over 14 amino acids. Germline CDR1 reads SGHRS; CDR2 reads YFSETQ. Trimming shortened V by 0 bases and J by 1 base, and 8 bases separated the two germline ends. Study-level results: Blood was the sole source, and tissue repertoires probably differ.

TCRdb's table, derived via immunoSEQ multiplex PCR, lists solely in-frame clones and lacks some. The sample holds about 1 million clones, about three quarters seen once. This clone was seen ten or more times. Its specificity is unknown. V usage is TRBV5-1 and J usage is TRBJ2-7; no reliable D call. The sequence was collected from a man aged 18 to 29 in good health. Sequenced material: memory CD4+ T cells sorted from blood. Noted subset: CD45RA-negative fraction. This CDR3 is CASSLDLRSYEQYF. In DNA, the CDR3 is TGCGCCAGCAGCTTGGATCTGAGATCCTACGAGCAGTACTTC. Variable domain in full (rest from reference TRBV5-1 and TRBJ2-7): KAGVTQTPRYLIKTRGQQVTLSCSPISGHRSVSWYQQTPGQGLQFLFEYFSETQRNKGNFPGRFSGRQFSNSRSEMNVSTLELGDSALYLCASSLDLRSYEQYFGPGTRLTVT.